This TCR beta chain was captured in a study of cytomegalovirus exposure and HLA in healthy donors. Whole-study results and caveats: Associated with cytomegalovirus, according to the listing, were about 160 TCR beta chains. The study found most TCR sequences rare, yet found some public TCRs in many donors.

This table comes from immunoSEQ multiplex PCR, and its TCRdb copy is limited to in-frame clones, with some not included. The sample holds approximately 97,000 clones, over 85% seen once. Turning to this clone: Its specificity is not known.

The study drew the donors from its roughly 110-subject validation cohort, separate from the approximately 700-subject first cohort. The clonotype comes from a woman aged 25 to 39 in good health and CMV-seropositive. The sample taken for sequencing was PBMCs.

CDR3 residues: CASSLTGGRPGEKLFF. The CDR3 DNA is TGTGCCAGCAGCTTGACAGGCGGAAGACCTGGAGAAAAACTGTTTTTT. V gene TRBV27 combines with J gene TRBJ1-4; a weak D match, TRBD1 (6 bases). Germline V gives CDR1 MNHEY, CDR2 SMNVEV (reference sequence). This CDR3 region has 16 residues. The ends were cut back, 6 bases at V and 8 bases at J, with 22 bases in the middle.